Listed below are T cell receptor beta chains from one sample, sequenced in a study of cytomegalovirus exposure and HLA in healthy donors. Data came from immunoSEQ multiplex PCR; TCRdb stores just in-frame clones and leaves some out. The sample records approximately 79,000 clones, roughly 72% being singletons. Sample: PBMCs. These receptors came from a man aged 35 to 55 in good health and CMV-seropositive. Each CDR3 is given with its conserved first and last residue. A D gene is named only where the DNA matches it firmly. Size values are once, few and many counts, or a class for expanded clones, and some rows have none.

len: 15; abundance: .; j_gene: TRBJ2-3; v_gene: TRBV7-3; d_gene: .; CDR3aa: CASSFEEGTTDTQYF; CDR3nt: TGTGCCAGCAGCTTTGAGGAGGGAACCACAGATACGCAGTATTTT
len: 15; abundance: .; j_gene: TRBJ1-2; v_gene: TRBV11-2; d_gene: TRBD1; CDR3aa: CASSPWDRGNYGYTF; CDR3nt: TGTGCCAGCAGCCCCTGGGACAGAGGAAACTATGGCTACACCTTC
len: 16; abundance: .; j_gene: TRBJ2-1; v_gene: TRBV4-2; d_gene: TRBD2; CDR3aa: CASSQGFMGGRNEQFF; CDR3nt: TGTGCCAGCAGCCAAGGGTTTATGGGGGGGAGGAATGAGCAGTTCTTC
len: 18; abundance: .; j_gene: TRBJ1-4; v_gene: TRBV27; d_gene: TRBD1; CDR3aa: CASSLQAGQGVLDEKLFF; CDR3nt: TGTGCCAGCAGTTTACAAGCGGGACAGGGGGTCTTAGACGAAAAACTGTTTTTT
len: 16; abundance: few; j_gene: TRBJ2-3; v_gene: TRBV6-5; d_gene: TRBD1; CDR3aa: CASSYRGQGFSGAQYF; CDR3nt: TGTGCCAGCAGTTACCGCGGACAGGGATTTAGCGGTGCGCAGTATTTT
len: 14; abundance: .; j_gene: TRBJ2-2; v_gene: TRBV30; d_gene: .; CDR3aa: CAWSVLVTAGELFF; CDR3nt: TGTGCCTGGAGTGTACTGGTCACCGCCGGGGAGCTGTTTTTT
len: 14; abundance: few; j_gene: TRBJ1-5; v_gene: TRBV2; d_gene: .; CDR3aa: CASSAGQSNQPQHF; CDR3nt: TGTGCCAGCAGTGCAGGACAGAGCAATCAGCCCCAGCATTTT
len: 15; abundance: .; j_gene: TRBJ1-3; v_gene: TRBV6-1; d_gene: TRBD1; CDR3aa: CASSETGSSGNTIYF; CDR3nt: TGTGCCAGCAGTGAGACAGGGAGCTCTGGAAACACCATATATTTT
len: 14; abundance: .; j_gene: TRBJ1-4; v_gene: TRBV2; d_gene: .; CDR3aa: CASRAFGIREKLFF; CDR3nt: TGTGCCAGCCGGGCCTTCGGGATAAGAGAAAAACTGTTTTTT
len: 16; abundance: .; j_gene: TRBJ2-6; v_gene: TRBV21-1; d_gene: .; CDR3aa: CASSKDGRSGANVLTF; CDR3nt: TGTGCCAGCAGCAAAGATGGGAGGTCTGGGGCCAACGTCCTGACTTTC
len: 16; abundance: .; j_gene: TRBJ2-5; v_gene: TRBV10-1; d_gene: TRBD1; CDR3aa: CASPCYGGTGAETQYF; CDR3nt: TGCGCCAGCCCCTGTTATGGAGGAACAGGGGCAGAGACCCAGTACTTC
len: 14; abundance: .; j_gene: TRBJ2-7; v_gene: TRBV21-1; d_gene: .; CDR3aa: CASGKQGRSHEQYF; CDR3nt: TGTGCCAGCGGGAAACAGGGTCGGAGCCACGAGCAGTACTTC